This T cell receptor beta chain emerged from a study of identical twins (dated by TCRdb to 2015 to 2016). For the study in its entirety: TCR alpha and beta repertoires from monozygotic twins, unrelated adults of various ages and cord blood were deep-sequenced to test whether fetal clonotypes persist. Replicate twin experiments were performed at different times using different library preparation protocols to rule out contamination.

All donors were healthy Caucasians. Three pairs of female monozygotic twins, all aged roughly 18 to 29 years, made up the twin cohort. Positive isolation kits from Invitrogen were used to isolate the CD4+ and CD8+ T cell populations. Study-wide conclusions, independent of this receptor: Recombination models systematically underestimated out-of-frame TCR alpha sharing in monozygotic twins but agreed with sharing between unrelated individuals. Compared with coincidental sharing between unrelated individuals, out-of-frame TCR alpha sequences shared between twins had an excess of sequences with low generation probability. Conclusions relied on cross-sectional statistical analysis, since the same donors could not be followed over many years. Invariant T cells such as MAIT and iNKT could partly confound zero-insertion analyses, though diverse VJ usage argued against this for most clonotypes. Abundant cord blood beta clonotypes carried fewer insertions; young adult naive repertoires showed a weaker similar trend, while memory repertoires showed none. A weaker excess of twin sharing was found in beta out-of-frame sequences because the signal-to-noise ratio was lowered by fewer shared sequences.

Library generation was performed with 5' RACE. Sequencing instrument: Illumina HiSeq 2000. Template switching added a universal primer binding site, and the final cDNA carried a unique molecular identifier that allowed TCR cDNA molecules to be counted accurately. Specific primers in the conserved constant-segment region were used to synthesize first-strand cDNA for the TCR alpha and beta chains. To control for contamination, every cDNA library carried two barcodes: a SMART-Mk sample barcode plus Illumina barcodes. TruSeq adapter sequences and Illumina sample barcodes were added in two successive PCR steps. The Illumina HiSeq platform was used with custom primers to sequence TCR alpha and beta cDNA libraries. The paper's processing steps were these. Unique molecular identifiers were extracted from raw reads with MiGEC, and CDR3 positions were determined with MiXCR. For each individual, recombination models were inferred using an EM algorithm with the repgenHMM and IGoR tools. Shared clonotype analysis was performed with the tcR package in R, normalizing sharing by the product of cloneset sizes. To study raw recombination without the effects of thymic and clonal selection, out-of-frame nonproductive sequences were analyzed. Clones were called with MiXCR by TCRdb after fastp trimmed the public reads at Q25, and only in-frame beta chains were retained. When rows share a CDR3 protein, they turn into one entry using the most common DNA and genes. TCRdb, rather than the study authors, made the V and J calls. For this sample there are 400,000 to 600,000 distinct CDR3 sequences; around 20% appear just once. The top ten clones comprise about 0.5% of the sample.

In the case of this clonotype: No cognate antigen has been identified for it. No quality values exist for individual bases; no much larger clone is one base distant.

Reading from cysteine to phenylalanine, the CDR3 counts 13 amino acids. CDR3 DNA is the only sequence kept; it has 39 bases, read in frame from the first base. Sequences DFQATT (CDR1) and SNEGSKA (CDR2) are obtained from the germline V gene (reference sequence). Germline trimming: 5 bases from V, 6 bases from J; junction bases outside gene matches: 4. These data also featured in a second study, about yellow fever vaccine responses in identical twins. As that second study puts it: According to the authors, in identical twins the way T cells responded to vaccination appeared partly convergent and partly personalized. In identical twins, the study followed T cell clones that responded to the vaccine with precision.

The sequence joins TRBV20-1 to TRBJ2-2, with 9 junctional bases fitting TRBD1. The sequenced material came from CD4+ T cells sorted from blood. The origin of this receptor is a woman aged 18-29 years in good health. The nucleotide sequence reads TGCAGTGCTGTTCGACAGGGGGCCGGGGAGCTGTTTTTT. Its translation reads: CSAVRQGAGELFF.